One sample yielded the 9 T cell receptor beta chains listed below, sequenced in a study of T cell responses to AZD1222 COVID-19 vaccine. TCRdb's table, derived via immunoSEQ multiplex PCR, lists solely in-frame clones and lacks some. The data contain 100,000 to 150,000 clones, 92% of them singletons. The material was peripheral blood, obtained on day 0 of AZD1222 vaccination. These receptors were collected from an adult in good health.

The rearrangement uses TRBV11-3 and TRBJ2-3; TRBD2 agrees at 10 bases. The CDR3 consists of 16 residues. V lost 5 bases, J lost 0 bases, and 5 bases stayed unmatched. Germline V gives CDR1 SGHNT, CDR2 YENEEA. The CDR3 loop is CASSHGTSASTDTQYF. The CDR3 region has the DNA TGTGCCAGCAGCCACGGGACTAGCGCAAGCACAGATACGCAGTATTTT.

The V call is TRBV5-4, the J call TRBJ1-5; a possible D gene is TRBD1 (6 bases). Trimming cost V 1 base and J 7 bases, with 15 bases left between them. This CDR3 contains 15 residues. Looked up from germline, CDR1 is SGHNT and CDR2 is YYREEE (reference sequence). CDR3 protein: CASSLLHRVEQPQHF. In nucleotides, the CDR3 is TGTGCCAGCAGCTTGTTACACAGGGTTGAACAGCCCCAGCATTTT.

The V call is TRBV6-2 or TRBV6-3, the J call TRBJ2-5, with 9 positions matching TRBD2. CDR3 length: 15 residues. Germline loops: CDR1 MNHEY, CDR2 SVGEGT. With 2 bases clipped from V and 1 base from J, the junction kept 2 bases outside the gene matches. The CDR3 DNA reads as TGTGCCAGCAGTTACCATAGCGGGGGCCAAGAGACCCAGTACTTC. Translating gives CASSYHSGGQETQYF.

V is TRBV7-9 and J is TRBJ2-7, with D hard to call. This CDR3 has 16 amino acids. Germline V gene data show CDR1 as SEHNR and CDR2 as FQNEAQ (reference sequence). V was shortened by 7 bases and J by 4 bases, with 23 bases between the two germline ends. The CDR3 region has the DNA TGTGCCAGCACCCTGATAACATGGGGAATCCAATACGAGCAGTACTTC. It translates to CASTLITWGIQYEQYF.

Only a few counts were recorded for this clone. The chain links TRBV6-1 to TRBJ2-1; a weak D match, TRBD2 (5 bases). The CDR3 runs 13 residues. CDR1 MNHNS and CDR2 SASEGT come from the germline V gene. V lost 1 base and J 7 bases, leaving 8 bases between the germline ends. The DNA for the CDR3 is TGTGCCAGCAGTGAAGGGGAGCGAAATGAGCAGTTCTTC. Translation: CASSEGERNEQFF.

This clone was seen once. The V gene is TRBV10-3, the J gene TRBJ2-7; D is undetermined. V was shortened by 3 bases and J by 6 bases, with 15 bases between the two germline ends. The CDR3 has 14 residues. Germline V CDR1 and CDR2: ENHRY, SYGVKD. This CDR3 reads CAISDTGQPGEQYF. The CDR3 DNA sequence: TGTGCCATCAGTGACACCGGTCAGCCAGGCGAGCAGTACTTC.

The CDR3 region has the DNA TGTGCCAGCAGCTTACTAGCGGTAGGCTACGAGCAGTACTTC. Its translation is CASSLLAVGYEQYF. V is TRBV28 and J is TRBJ2-7, with TRBD2 identical over 8 bases. This CDR3 has 14 residues. Germline loops: CDR1 MDHEN, CDR2 SYDVKM. V lost 6 bases, J lost 3 bases, and 7 bases stayed unmatched.

V and J are TRBV3-1 (or the pseudogene TRBV3-2) and TRBJ1-2; D possibly corresponds to TRBD1 (6 bases). V was pared by 1 base and J by 1 base, with 13 bases between. Germline assignment: CDR1 LGHDT and CDR2 YNNKEL (reference sequence). This CDR3 comprises 16 residues. The CDR3 protein is CASSQAGQLHNYGYTF. CDR3 in DNA: TGTGCCAGCAGCCAAGCCGGACAGCTCCATAACTATGGCTACACCTTC.

The V gene is TRBV7-2, the J gene TRBJ1-4; D perhaps matches TRBD1 (5 bases). Per germline, CDR1 SGHTA and CDR2 FQGNSA. The V end was cut by 5 bases, the J end by 8 bases, with 18 bases between. CDR3 length: 15 residues. The CDR3 region has the DNA TGTGCCAGCAGCCTGGTATGGGGCTTGGGAGAAAAACTGTTTTTT. It is translated as CASSLVWGLGEKLFF.